This T cell receptor beta chain was documented in a study of early T cells in non-severe SARS-CoV-2 infection. Unique molecular identifiers (one per individual cDNA molecule) were attached. TCRdb fed the 5' RACE reads into MiXCR, producing one record per CDR3 protein. The table includes roughly 53,000 distinct CDR3 sequences, approximately 8% detected once. J gave up 2 bases and V 6 bases, and 6 bases lay outside the gene matches. Germline CDR1 MRHNA, CDR2 SNTAGT. The CDR3 runs to 15 residues. This clonotype appeared a few times. The receptor was derived from an adult who was a healthcare worker with PCR-confirmed SARS-CoV-2 infection or an uninfected control (not recorded which). The specimen comprised whole blood, sampled at baseline. The chain recombines TRBV6-4 with TRBJ2-3; 9 positions agree with TRBD1. The DNA for the CDR3 is TGTGCCAGCAGCCGGACAGGGGCGAACACAGATACGCAGTATTTT. It yields the protein CASSRTGANTDTQYF.